The clone carrying this T cell receptor (beta chain) appeared once. These data belong to a study of blood T cell repertoires in COVID-19. Study at large: Donors in the United States, Italy and Spain gave samples during acute or convalescent COVID-19. The cDNA or gDNA used as material had been derived from T cells, B-cell-depleted T cells, or PBMCs.

Per the original methods: By means of reference gene primer amplification, nucleated cell counts were estimated. The repertoire was sequenced with immunoSEQ multiplex PCR; TCRdb's copy has only in-frame clones and lacks some. That table gives V, J and clone size, and the DNA gave D and trimming. The sample carries approximately 240,000 clones, around 84% recorded once. The source of this sequence is an elderly woman with active or convalescent COVID-19. The sequenced sample consisted of peripheral blood.

CDR3 region: CASTVLLHYGTASEAFF. The CDR3 region has the DNA TGTGCCAGCACCGTTCTACTCCACTATGGGACAGCCTCTGAAGCTTTCTTT. The V and J genes are TRBV28 and TRBJ1-1; 7 positions match TRBD1. CDR1 is MDHEN, CDR2 SYDVKM, per germline. The CDR3 is 17 residues long. The V segment lost 7 bases and the J segment 6 bases; nucleotides outside the gene matches: 20.